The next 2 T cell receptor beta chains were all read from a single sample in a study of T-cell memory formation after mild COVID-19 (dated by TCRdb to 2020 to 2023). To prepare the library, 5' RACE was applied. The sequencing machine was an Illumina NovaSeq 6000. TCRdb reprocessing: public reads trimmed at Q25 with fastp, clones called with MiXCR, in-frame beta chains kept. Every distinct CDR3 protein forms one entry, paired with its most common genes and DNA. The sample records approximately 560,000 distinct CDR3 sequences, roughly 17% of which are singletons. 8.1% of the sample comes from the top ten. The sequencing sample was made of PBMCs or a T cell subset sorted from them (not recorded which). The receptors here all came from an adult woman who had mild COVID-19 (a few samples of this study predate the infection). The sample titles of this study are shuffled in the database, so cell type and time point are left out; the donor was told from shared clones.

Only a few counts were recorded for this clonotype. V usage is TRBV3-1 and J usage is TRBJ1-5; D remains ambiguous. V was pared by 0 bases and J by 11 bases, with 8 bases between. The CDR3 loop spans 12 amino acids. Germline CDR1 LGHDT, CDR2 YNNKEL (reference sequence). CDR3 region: CASSQERRAQHF. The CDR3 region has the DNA TGTGCCAGCAGCCAAGAAAGGAGGGCCCAGCATTTT. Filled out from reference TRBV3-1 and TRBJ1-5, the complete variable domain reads DTAVSQTPKYLVTQMGNDKSIKCEQNLGHDTMYWYKQDSKKFLKIMFSYNNKELIINETVPNRFSPKSPDKAHLNLHINSLELGDSAVYFCASSQERRAQHFGDGTRLSIL.

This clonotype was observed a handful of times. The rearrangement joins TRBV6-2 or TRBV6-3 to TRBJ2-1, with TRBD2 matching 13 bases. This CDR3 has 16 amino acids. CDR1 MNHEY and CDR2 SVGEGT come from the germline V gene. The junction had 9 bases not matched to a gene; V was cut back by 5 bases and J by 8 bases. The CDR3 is CASSLAGTSGKHEQFF. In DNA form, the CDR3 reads TGTGCCAGCAGTCTCGCCGGGACTAGCGGGAAACATGAGCAGTTCTTC.